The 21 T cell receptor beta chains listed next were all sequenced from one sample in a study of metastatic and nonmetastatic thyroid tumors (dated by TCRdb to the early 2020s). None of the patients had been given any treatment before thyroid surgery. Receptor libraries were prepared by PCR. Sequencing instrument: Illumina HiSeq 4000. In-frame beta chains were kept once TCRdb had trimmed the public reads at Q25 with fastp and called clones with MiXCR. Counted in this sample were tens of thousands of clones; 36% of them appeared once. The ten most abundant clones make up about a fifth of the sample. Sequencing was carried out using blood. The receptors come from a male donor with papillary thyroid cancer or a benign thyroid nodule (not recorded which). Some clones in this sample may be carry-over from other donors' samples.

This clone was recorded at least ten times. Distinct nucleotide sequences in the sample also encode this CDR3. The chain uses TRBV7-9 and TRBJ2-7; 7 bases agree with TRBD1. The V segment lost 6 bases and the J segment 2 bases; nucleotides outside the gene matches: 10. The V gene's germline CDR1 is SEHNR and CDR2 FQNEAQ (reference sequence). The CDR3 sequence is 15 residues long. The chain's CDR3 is CASRRDGTEPYEQYF. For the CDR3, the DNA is TGTGCCAGCAGAAGAGACGGGACAGAACCCTACGAGCAGTACTTC.

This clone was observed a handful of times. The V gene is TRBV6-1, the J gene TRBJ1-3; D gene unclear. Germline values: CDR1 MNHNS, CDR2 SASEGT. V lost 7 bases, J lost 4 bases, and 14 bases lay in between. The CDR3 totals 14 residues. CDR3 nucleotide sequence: TGTGCCAGCATCTCCCCGGTCGGGGGAAACACCATATATTTT. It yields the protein CASISPVGGNTIYF.

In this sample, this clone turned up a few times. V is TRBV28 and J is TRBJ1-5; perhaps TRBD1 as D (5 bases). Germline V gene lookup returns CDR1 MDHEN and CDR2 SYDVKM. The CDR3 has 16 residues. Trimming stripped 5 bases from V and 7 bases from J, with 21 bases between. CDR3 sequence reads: CASSPDGGGSGQPQHF. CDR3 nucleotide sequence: TGTGCCAGCAGTCCGGACGGTGGGGGTTCGGGGCAGCCCCAGCATTTT.

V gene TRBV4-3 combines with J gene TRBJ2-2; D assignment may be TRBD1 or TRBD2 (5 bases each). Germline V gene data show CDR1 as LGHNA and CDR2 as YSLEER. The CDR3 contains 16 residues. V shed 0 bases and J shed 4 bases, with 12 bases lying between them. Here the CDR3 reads CASSQDLFGGTGELFF. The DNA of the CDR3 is TGCGCCAGCAGCCAAGATCTTTTTGGGGGCACCGGGGAGCTGTTTTTT.

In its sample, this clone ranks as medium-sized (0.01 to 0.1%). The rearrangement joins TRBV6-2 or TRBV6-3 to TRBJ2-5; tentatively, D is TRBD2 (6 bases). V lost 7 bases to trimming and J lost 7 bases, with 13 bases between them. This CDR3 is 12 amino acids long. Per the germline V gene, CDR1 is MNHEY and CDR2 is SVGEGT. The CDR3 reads CASNFGGGTQYF. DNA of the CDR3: TGTGCCAGCAACTTCGGGGGTGGGACCCAGTACTTC.

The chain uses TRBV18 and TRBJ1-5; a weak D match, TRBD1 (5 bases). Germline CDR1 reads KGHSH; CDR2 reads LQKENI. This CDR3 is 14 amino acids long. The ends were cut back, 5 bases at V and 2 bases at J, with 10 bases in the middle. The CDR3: CASSADSRNQPQHF. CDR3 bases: TGTGCCAGCTCAGCCGACAGCCGCAATCAGCCCCAGCATTTT.

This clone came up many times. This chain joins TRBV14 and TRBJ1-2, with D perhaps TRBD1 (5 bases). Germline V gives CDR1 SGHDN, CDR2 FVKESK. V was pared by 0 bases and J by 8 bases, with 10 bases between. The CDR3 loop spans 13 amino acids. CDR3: CASSQDLGDGYTF. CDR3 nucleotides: TGTGCCAGCAGCCAAGATTTAGGGGACGGCTACACCTTC.

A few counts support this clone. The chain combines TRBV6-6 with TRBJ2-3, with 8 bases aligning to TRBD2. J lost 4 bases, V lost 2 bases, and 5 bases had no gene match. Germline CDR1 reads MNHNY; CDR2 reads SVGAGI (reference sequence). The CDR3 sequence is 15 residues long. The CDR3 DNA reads TGTGCCAGCAGTTACGGTATAGCGGGGCCAGATACGCAGTATTTT. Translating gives CASSYGIAGPDTQYF.

As DNA, the CDR3 is TGTGCCAGCAATGCTTACGAGCAGTACTTC. Translation gives CASNAYEQYF. The chain recombines TRBV6-1 with TRBJ2-7; D remains unclear. This CDR3 region has 10 residues. Trimming removed 7 bases at V and 4 bases at J, with 5 bases between. CDR1 and CDR2 (germline): MNHNS, SASEGT.

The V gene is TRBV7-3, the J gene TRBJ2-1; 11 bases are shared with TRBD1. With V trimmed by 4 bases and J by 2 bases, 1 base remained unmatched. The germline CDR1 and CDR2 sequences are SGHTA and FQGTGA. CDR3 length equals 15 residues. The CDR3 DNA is TGTGCCAGCAGCTGGGACAGGGGGGCCTACAATGAGCAGTTCTTC. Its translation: CASSWDRGAYNEQFF.

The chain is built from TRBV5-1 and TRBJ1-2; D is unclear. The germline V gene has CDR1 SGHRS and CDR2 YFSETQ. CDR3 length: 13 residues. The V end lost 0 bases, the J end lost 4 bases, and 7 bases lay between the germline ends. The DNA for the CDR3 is TGCGCCAGCAGCTTGGAGGGCGTCTATGGCTACACCTTC. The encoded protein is CASSLEGVYGYTF.

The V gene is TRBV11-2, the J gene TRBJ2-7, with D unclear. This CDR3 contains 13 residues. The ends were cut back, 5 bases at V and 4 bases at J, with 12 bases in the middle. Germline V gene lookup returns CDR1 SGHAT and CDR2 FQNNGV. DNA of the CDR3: TGTGCCAGCAGCCCCCGGGTAGGGTACGAGCAGTACTTC. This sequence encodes CASSPRVGYEQYF.

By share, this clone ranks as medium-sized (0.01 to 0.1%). The CDR3 coding sequence is TGCAGTGCTAAACCGGGACTAGCGGGTACCTACGAGCAGTACTTC. Its translation is CSAKPGLAGTYEQYF. The chain couples TRBV20-1 to TRBJ2-7, with TRBD2 matching 12 bases. The V gene's germline CDR1 is DFQATT and CDR2 SNEGSKA (reference sequence). CDR3 size: 15 residues. V shed 4 bases and J 2 bases; nucleotides not matched to a gene: 6.

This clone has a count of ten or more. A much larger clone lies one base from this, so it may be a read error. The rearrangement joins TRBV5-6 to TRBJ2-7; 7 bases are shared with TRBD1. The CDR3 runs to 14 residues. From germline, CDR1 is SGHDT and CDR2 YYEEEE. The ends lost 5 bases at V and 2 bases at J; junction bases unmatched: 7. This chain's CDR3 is CASSNDRAPYEQYF. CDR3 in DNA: TGTGCCAGCAGTAATGACAGGGCACCCTACGAGCAGTACTTC. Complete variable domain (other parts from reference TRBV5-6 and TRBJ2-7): DAGVTQSPTHLIKTRGQQVTLRCSPKSGHDTVSWYQQALGQGPQFIFQYYEEEERQRGNFPDRFSGHQFPNYSSELNVNALLLGDSALYLCASSNDRAPYEQYFGPGTRLTVT.

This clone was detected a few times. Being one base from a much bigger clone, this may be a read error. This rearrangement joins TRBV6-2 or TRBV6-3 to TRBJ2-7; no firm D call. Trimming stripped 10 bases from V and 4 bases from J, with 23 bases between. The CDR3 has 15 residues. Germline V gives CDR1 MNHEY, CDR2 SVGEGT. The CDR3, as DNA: TGTGCCATCAGCATTAGGGCTACAGCATTATACGAGCAGTACTTC. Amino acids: CAISIRATALYEQYF.

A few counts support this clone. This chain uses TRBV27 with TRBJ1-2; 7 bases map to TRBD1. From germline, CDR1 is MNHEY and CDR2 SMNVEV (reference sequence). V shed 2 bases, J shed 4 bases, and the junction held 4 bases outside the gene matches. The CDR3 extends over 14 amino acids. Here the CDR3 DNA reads TGTGCCAGCAGTTTACAGGGGGACTCCTATGGCTACACCTTC. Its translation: CASSLQGDSYGYTF.

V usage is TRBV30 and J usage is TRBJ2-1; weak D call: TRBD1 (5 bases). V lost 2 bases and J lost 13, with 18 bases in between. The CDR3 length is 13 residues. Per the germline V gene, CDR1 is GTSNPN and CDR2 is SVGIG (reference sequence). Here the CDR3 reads CAWSLRGFAPQFF. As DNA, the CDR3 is TGTGCCTGGAGTCTTAGGGGCTTCGCACCCCAGTTCTTC.

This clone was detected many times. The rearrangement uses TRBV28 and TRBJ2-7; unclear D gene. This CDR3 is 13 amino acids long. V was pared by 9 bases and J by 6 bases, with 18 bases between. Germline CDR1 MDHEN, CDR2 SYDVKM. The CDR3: CASKFGMAREQYF. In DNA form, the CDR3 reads TGTGCCAGTAAGTTTGGGATGGCGCGCGAGCAGTACTTC.

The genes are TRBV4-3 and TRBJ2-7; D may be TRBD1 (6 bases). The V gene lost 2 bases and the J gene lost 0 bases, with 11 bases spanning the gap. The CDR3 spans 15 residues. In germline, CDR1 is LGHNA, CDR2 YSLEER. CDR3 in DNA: TGCGCCAGCAGCCAAAAGGACAGAAGCTCCTACGAGCAGTACTTC. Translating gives CASSQKDRSSYEQYF.

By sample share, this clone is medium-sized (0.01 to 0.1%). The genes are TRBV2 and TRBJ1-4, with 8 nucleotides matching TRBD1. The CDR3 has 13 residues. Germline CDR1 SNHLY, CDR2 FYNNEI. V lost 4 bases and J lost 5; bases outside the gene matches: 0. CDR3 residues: CASSGTGNEKLFF. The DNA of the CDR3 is TGTGCCAGCAGTGGGACAGGGAATGAAAAACTGTTTTTT.

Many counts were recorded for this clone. This CDR3 reads CASGPDREPNYGYTF. The CDR3 bases are TGTGCCAGCGGGCCAGACAGGGAACCTAACTATGGCTACACCTTC. The chain has TRBV7-8 and TRBJ1-2; 7 bases fit TRBD1. The CDR3 is 15 amino acids. J was trimmed by 0 bases and V by 8 bases; bases with no gene match: 9. The germline V gene has CDR1 SGHVS and CDR2 FQNEAQ. Variable domain in full (rest from reference TRBV7-8 and TRBJ1-2): GAGVSQSPRYKVAKRGQDVALRCDPISGHVSLFWYQQALGQGPEFLTYFQNEAQLDKSGLPSDRFFAERPEGSVSTLKIQRTQQEDSAVYLCASGPDREPNYGYTFGSGTRLTVV.